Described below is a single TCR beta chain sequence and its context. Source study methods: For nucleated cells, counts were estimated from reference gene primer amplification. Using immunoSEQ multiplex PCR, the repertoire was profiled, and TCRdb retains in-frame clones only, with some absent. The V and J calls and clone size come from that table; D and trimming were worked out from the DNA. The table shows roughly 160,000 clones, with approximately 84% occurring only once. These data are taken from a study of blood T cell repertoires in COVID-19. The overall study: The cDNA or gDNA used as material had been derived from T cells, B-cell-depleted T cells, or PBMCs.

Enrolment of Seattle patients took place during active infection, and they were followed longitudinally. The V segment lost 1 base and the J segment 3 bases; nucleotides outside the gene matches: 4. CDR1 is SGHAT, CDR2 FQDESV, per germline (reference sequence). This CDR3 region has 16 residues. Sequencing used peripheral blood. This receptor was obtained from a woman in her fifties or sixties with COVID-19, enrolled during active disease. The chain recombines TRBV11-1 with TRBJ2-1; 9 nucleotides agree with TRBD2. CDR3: CASSLERGDNYNEQFF. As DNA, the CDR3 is TGTGCCAGCAGCTTAGAGCGGGGGGATAACTACAATGAGCAGTTCTTC. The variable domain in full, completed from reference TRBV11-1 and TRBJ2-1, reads EAEVAQSPRYKITEKSQAVAFWCDPISGHATLYWYRQILGQGPELLVQFQDESVVDDSQLPKDRFSAERLKGVDSTLKIQPAELGDSAMYLCASSLERGDNYNEQFFGPGTRLTVL.